The clone carrying this T cell receptor beta chain has a handful of counts. The data stem from a study of blood T cells in healthy people across ages. The length of the CDR3 is 15 residues. V was pared by 7 bases and J by 4 bases, with 12 bases of the junction left unmatched. It was with a sample-barcoded 5' primer and a J-beta primer mix that a second PCR of roughly 7 to 12 cycles was run. TCRdb ran MiXCR on the 5' RACE reads and lists one entry per CDR3 protein. The data show roughly 1 million distinct CDR3 sequences, less than 25% seen once. These records were also assigned to another study, of T cells of mothers and their children. This second study notes: The donors comprised six children and their three healthy Caucasian mothers. Versus unrelated pairs, overlap was slightly higher in related mother-child pairs, without reaching significance.

The chain recombines TRBV12-3 or TRBV12-4 with TRBJ2-7; TRBD1 matches 8 bases. The source of this sequence is a girl aged 2 to 9 in good health. Sequenced input: blood. CDR3 bases: TGTGCCAGCAAACCCCCCGGGACAGGACTATACGAGCAGTACTTC. Translated: CASKPPGTGLYEQYF.